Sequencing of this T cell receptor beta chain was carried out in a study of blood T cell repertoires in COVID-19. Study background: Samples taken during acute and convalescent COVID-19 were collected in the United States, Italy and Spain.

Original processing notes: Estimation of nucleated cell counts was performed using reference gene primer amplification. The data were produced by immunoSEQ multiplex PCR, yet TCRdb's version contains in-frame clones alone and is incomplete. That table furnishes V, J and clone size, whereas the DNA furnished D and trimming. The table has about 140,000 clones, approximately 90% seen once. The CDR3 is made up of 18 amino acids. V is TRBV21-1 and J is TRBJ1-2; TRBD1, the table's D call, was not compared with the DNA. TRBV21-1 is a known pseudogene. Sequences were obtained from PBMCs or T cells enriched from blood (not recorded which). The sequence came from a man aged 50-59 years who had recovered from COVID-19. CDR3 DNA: TGTGCCAGCAGCAAAGAGTGGGGACAGGGAAGGGTGGTTCAGGGCTACACCTTC. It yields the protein CASSKEWGQGRVVQGYTF.